This T cell receptor beta chain is drawn from a study of blood T cells in healthy people across ages. Study observations and caveats: Calculation of diversity from one million T cells yielded estimates considered to be underestimates.

The second PCR ran about 6 to 12 cycles with a sample-barcoded 5' primer and J-beta primers. With 12 random nucleotides, a template-switch adaptor tagged each individual cDNA molecule. TCRdb re-called the 5' RACE reads with MiXCR, one entry per CDR3 protein. The table has under 2,000,000 distinct CDR3 sequences, roughly 50% seen once. This clonotype was counted only a few times. Its antigen remains unknown. This CDR3 spans 18 amino acids. Germline values: CDR1 LGHNA, CDR2 YNFKEQ. Trimming removed 4 bases from V and 0 bases from J, with 20 bases in between. This clonotype originated in a woman aged 35 to 49 in good health. The sequenced sample was blood. The chain joins TRBV4-2 to TRBJ2-3; tentatively, D is TRBD1 (5 bases). The CDR3 sequence: CASSRQLSTRTSTDTQYF. The CDR3 region has the DNA TGTGCCAGCAGCCGCCAACTCTCAACGAGGACAAGCACAGATACGCAGTATTTT.